This T cell receptor (beta chain) was sequenced in a study of shared clonotypes between healthy human individuals. Germline V gives CDR1 SGHNT, CDR2 YENEEA. The V gene lost 8 bases and the J gene lost 3 bases, with 12 bases spanning the gap. This CDR3 is built from 13 residues. TCRdb's copy holds only in-frame clones and misses some; the assay was immunoSEQ multiplex PCR. The profile shows about 2.1 million clones, 93% of them singletons. CD45RO-negative CD8 cells positively selected for CCR7 made up the naive population, which excluded terminally differentiated effector memory CD45RA+ cells. This clone was counted once.

The sequenced sample consisted of naive CD8+ T cells from PBMCs. This chain uses TRBV11-3 with TRBJ2-3; possibly TRBD2 for D (6 bases). The TCR originated in a man younger than 35 in good health. Some clones in this sample may be carry-over from other donors' samples. The DNA of the CDR3 is TGTGCCAGCGCGCGGGGTAGGACAGATACGCAGTATTTT. Protein: CASARGRTDTQYF.